The source of this TCR beta chain is a study of T cell responses to AZD1222 COVID-19 vaccine. This clone came up once. Its specificity is unknown. Germline V gives CDR1 LGHNA, CDR2 YSLEER. The CDR3 has 15 residues. The trim removed 1 base at V and 5 bases at J, leaving 5 bases unmatched. Profiling relied on immunoSEQ multiplex PCR, and the TCRdb table lists in-frame clones only, not all of them. This sample yields tens of thousands of clones, of which roughly 89% are seen a single time; 9.8% belongs to the top ten. Whole-study results and caveats: A rise in Spike-specific TCR breadth and depth followed two AZD1222 doses. Of the AZD1222 recipients, only 5 or 6 were seropositive at baseline.

V and J are TRBV4-3 and TRBJ2-3, with 8 bases matching TRBD1. This TCR was recovered from an adult in good health. This material consisted of peripheral blood, taken on day 0 of AZD1222 vaccination. The CDR3 reads CASSQGTGQGDTQYF. The CDR3 DNA sequence: TGCGCCAGCAGCCAAGGGACAGGGCAGGGAGATACGCAGTATTTT.